Described below is a single T cell receptor beta chain sequence and its context. TCRdb recomputed calls from the RT-PCR reads with MiXCR, one row per CDR3 protein. This sample has approximately 250,000 distinct CDR3 sequences, with 12% found just once. Germline CDR1 reads SEHNR; CDR2 reads FQNEAQ (reference sequence). The V end lost 5 bases, the J end lost 0 bases, and 14 bases lay between the germline ends. The CDR3 has 16 amino acids. These data come from a study of response to subunit inactivated influenza vaccine. The rearrangement joins TRBV7-9 to TRBJ2-4; D gene unclear. The clonotype originates from a man over 45 who received an inactivated influenza vaccine. The sample consisted of non-naive T cells sorted from PBMCs, taken 14 to 15 days before vaccination. The CDR3 spells CASSLQGNVAKNIQYF. The CDR3, as DNA: TGTGCCAGCAGCCTACAAGGGAACGTAGCCAAAAACATTCAGTACTTC.